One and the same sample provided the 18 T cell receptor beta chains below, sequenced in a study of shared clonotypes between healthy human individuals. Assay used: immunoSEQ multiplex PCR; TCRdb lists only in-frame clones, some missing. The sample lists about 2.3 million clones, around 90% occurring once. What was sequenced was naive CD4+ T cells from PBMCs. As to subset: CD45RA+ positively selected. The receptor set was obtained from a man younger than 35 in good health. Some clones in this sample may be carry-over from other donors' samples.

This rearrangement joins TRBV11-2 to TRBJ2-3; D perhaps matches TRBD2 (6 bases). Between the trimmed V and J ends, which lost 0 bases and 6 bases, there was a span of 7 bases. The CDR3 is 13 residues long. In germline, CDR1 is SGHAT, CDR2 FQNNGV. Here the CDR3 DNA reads TGTGCCAGCAGCTTAGATAGCGGTGATACGCAGTATTTT. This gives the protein CASSLDSGDTQYF.

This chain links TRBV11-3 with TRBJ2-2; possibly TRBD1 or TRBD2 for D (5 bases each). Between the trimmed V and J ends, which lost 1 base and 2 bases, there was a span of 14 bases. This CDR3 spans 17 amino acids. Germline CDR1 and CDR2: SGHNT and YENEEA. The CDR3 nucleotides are TGTGCCAGCAGCTTAGCCCCGGGGCCAGCTAACACCGGGGAGCTGTTTTTT. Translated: CASSLAPGPANTGELFF.

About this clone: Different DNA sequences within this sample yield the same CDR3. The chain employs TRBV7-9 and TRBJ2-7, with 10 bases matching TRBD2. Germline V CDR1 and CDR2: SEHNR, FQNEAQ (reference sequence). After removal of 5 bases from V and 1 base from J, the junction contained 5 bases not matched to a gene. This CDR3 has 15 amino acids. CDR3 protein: CASSLPLAGSYEQYF. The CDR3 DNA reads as TGTGCCAGCAGCCTACCACTAGCGGGGTCCTACGAGCAGTACTTC.

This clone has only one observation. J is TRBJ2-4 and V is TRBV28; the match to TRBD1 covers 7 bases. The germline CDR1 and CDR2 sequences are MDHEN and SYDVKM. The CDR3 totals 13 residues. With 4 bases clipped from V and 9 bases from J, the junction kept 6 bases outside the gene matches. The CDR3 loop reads CASSSGGGGIQYF. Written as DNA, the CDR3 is TGTGCCAGCAGTTCAGGGGGTGGTGGCATTCAGTACTTC.

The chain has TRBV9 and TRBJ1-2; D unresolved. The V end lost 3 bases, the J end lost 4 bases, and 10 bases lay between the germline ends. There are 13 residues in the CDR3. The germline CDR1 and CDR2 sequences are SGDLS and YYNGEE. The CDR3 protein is CASSADFRYGYTF. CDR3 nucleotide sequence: TGTGCCAGCAGCGCGGACTTCCGCTATGGCTACACCTTC.

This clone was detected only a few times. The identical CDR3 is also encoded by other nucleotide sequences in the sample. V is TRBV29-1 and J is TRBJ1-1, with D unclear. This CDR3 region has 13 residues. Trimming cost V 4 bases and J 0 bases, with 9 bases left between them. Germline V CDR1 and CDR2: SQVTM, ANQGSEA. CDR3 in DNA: TGCAGCGTTGCAGGCAGACTGAACACTGAAGCTTTCTTT. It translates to CSVAGRLNTEAFF. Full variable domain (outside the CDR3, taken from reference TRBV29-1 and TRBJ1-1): SAVISQKPSRDICQRGTSLTIQCQVDSQVTMMFWYRQQPGQSLTLIATANQGSEATYESGFVIDKFPISRPNLTFSTLTVSNMSPEDSSIYLCSVAGRLNTEAFFGQGTRLTVV.

For the CDR3, the DNA is TGTGCCAGCAGCCGAACGATGGTCCGGGACACCGGGGAGCTGTTTTTT. It specifies CASSRTMVRDTGELFF. This chain links TRBV7-3 with TRBJ2-2; D ambiguous. With 5 bases removed from V and 3 bases from J, the gap between germline ends came to 16 bases. CDR1 SGHTA and CDR2 FQGTGA come from the germline V gene. The CDR3 is made up of 16 amino acids. The whole variable domain, remainder taken from reference TRBV7-3 and TRBJ2-2, is GAGVSQTPSNKVTEKGKYVELRCDPISGHTALYWYRQSLGQGPEFLIYFQGTGAADDSGLPNDRFFAVRPEGSVSTLKIQRTERGDSAVYLCASSRTMVRDTGELFFGEGSRLTVL.

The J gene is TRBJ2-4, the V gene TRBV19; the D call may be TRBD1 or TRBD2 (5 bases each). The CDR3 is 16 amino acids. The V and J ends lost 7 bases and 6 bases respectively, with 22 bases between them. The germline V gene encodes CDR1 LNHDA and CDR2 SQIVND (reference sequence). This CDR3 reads CASTDKGRPGRNIQYF. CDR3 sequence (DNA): TGTGCCAGTACTGATAAGGGTCGACCAGGGAGAAACATTCAGTACTTC.

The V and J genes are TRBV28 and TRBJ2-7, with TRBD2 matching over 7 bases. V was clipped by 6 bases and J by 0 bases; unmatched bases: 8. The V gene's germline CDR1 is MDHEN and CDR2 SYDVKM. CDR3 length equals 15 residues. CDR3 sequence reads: CASRGPGTISYEQYF. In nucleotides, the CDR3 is TGTGCCAGCAGGGGACCAGGGACTATCTCCTACGAGCAGTACTTC.

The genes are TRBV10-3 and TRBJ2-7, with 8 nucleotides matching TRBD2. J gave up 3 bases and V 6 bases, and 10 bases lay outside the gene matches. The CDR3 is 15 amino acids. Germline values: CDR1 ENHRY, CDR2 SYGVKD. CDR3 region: CAIRKGVSGSYEQYF. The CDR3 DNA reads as TGTGCCATCAGGAAAGGGGTCAGCGGGAGCTACGAGCAGTACTTC.

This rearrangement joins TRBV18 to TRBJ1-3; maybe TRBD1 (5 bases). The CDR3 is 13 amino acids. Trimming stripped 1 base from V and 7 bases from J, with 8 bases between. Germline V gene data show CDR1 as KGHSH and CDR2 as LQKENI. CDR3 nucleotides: TGTGCCAGCTCACCACTGAAGGGGAACACCATATATTTT. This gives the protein CASSPLKGNTIYF.

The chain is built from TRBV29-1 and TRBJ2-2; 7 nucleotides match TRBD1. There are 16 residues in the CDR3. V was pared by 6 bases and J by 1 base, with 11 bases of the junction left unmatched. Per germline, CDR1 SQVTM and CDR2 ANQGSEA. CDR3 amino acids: CSVGTELYLNTGELFF. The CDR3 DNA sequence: TGCAGCGTGGGGACAGAGCTTTACTTGAACACCGGGGAGCTGTTTTTT.

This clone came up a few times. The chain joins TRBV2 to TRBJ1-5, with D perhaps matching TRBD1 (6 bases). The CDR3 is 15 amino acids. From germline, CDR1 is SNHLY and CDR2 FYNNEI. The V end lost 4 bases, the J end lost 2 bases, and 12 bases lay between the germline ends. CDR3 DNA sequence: TGTGCCAGCAGTGGGGGACACGTAGGCAATCAGCCCCAGCATTTT. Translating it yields CASSGGHVGNQPQHF.

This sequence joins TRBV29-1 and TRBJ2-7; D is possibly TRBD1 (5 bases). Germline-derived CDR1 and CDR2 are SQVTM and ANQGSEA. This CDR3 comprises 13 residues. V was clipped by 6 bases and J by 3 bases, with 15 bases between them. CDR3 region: CSVHLWGGYEQYF. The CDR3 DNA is TGCAGCGTCCACCTTTGGGGCGGCTACGAGCAGTACTTC.

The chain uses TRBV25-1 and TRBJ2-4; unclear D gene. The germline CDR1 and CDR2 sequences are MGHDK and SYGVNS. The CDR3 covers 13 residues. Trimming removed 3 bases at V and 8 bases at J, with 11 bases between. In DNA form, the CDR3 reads TGTGCCAGCAGTGACCGCCGCCGGGACATTCAGTACTTC. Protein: CASSDRRRDIQYF.

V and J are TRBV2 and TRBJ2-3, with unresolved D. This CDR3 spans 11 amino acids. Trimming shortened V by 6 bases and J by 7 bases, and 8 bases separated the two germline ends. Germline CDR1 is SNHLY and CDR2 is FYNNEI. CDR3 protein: CASREQNTQYF. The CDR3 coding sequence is TGTGCCAGCAGAGAACAGAATACGCAGTATTTT.

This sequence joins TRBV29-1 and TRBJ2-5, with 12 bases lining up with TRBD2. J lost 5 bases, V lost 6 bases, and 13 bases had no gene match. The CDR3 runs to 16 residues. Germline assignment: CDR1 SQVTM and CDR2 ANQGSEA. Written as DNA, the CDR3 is TGCAGCGTCCAGAACCTACTAGCGGGAGGTGGGGAGACCCAGTACTTC. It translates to CSVQNLLAGGGETQYF.

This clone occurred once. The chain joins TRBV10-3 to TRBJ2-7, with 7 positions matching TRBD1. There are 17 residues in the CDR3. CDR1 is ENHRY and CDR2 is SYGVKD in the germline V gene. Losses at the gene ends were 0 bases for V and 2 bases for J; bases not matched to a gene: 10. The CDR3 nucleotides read TGTGCCATCAGTGAGTCCCAACGGGACAGAGTAACCTACGAGCAGTACTTC. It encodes CAISESQRDRVTYEQYF.